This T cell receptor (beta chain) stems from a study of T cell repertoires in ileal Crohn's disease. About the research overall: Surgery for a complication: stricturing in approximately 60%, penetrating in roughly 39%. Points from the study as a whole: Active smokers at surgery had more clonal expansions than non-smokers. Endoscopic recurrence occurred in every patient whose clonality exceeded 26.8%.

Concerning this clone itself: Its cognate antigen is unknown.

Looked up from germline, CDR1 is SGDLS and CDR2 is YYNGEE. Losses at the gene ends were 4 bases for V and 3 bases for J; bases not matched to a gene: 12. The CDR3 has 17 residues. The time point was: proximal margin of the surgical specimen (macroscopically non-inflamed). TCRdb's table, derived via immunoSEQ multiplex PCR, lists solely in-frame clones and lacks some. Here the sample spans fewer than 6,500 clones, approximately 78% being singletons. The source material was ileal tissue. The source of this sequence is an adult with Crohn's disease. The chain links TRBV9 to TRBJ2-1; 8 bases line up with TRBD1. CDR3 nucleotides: TGTGCCAGCAGCCCTCCGTCCGGGACAGGAGTCTACAATGAGCAGTTCTTC. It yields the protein CASSPPSGTGVYNEQFF.